This T cell receptor beta chain was recovered during a study of T cell repertoires in cytomegalovirus infection. Study as a whole: Public TCR beta signatures were indicative of both CMV infection and a matching HLA type. The study, taken as a whole, reports: Using cumulative public TCR beta family frequency, the authors identified those who carried CMV together with the relevant HLA. Predominance within the ex vivo response was attributable to HLA-C-restricted CMV-specific TCR beta clonotypes.

In TCRdb, the reads were re-called with MiXCR into one record per CDR3 protein. The sample carries about 440,000 distinct CDR3 sequences, 31% recorded once. This clonotype was seen at least ten times. No antigen is known for it. The V end lost 2 bases, the J end lost 3 bases, and 11 bases lay between the germline ends. Per the germline V gene, CDR1 is SGHAT and CDR2 is FQNNGV. This CDR3 has 14 amino acids. The J gene is TRBJ2-7, the V gene TRBV11-2; D is uncertain. The receptor was isolated from a human donor in good health (CMV status not recorded). Some clones in this sample may be carry-over from other donors' samples. The sequenced sample was PBMCs. The CDR3 sequence: CASSLFGQDYEQYF. The DNA for the CDR3 is TGTGCCAGCAGCTTATTCGGGCAAGACTACGAGCAGTACTTC.